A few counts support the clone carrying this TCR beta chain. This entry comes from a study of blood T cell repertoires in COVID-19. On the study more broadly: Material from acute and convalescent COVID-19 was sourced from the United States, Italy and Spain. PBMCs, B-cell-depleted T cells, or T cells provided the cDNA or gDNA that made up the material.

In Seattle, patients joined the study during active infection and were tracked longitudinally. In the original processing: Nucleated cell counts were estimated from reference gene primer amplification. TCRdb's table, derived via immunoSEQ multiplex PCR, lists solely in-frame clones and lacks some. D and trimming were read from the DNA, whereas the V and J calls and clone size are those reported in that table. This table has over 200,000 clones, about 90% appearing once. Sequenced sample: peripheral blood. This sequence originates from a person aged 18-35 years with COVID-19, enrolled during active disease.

The CDR3 spells CASSLSGTEGNTIYF. The CDR3 nucleotides read TGTGCCAGCAGCTTATCCGGGACAGAAGGAAACACCATATATTTT. The chain couples TRBV5-5 to TRBJ1-3, with 7 bases aligning to TRBD1. The germline V gene encodes CDR1 SGHKS and CDR2 YYEKEE (reference sequence). This CDR3 is 15 amino acids long. With 2 bases clipped from V and 4 bases from J, the junction kept 6 bases outside the gene matches.